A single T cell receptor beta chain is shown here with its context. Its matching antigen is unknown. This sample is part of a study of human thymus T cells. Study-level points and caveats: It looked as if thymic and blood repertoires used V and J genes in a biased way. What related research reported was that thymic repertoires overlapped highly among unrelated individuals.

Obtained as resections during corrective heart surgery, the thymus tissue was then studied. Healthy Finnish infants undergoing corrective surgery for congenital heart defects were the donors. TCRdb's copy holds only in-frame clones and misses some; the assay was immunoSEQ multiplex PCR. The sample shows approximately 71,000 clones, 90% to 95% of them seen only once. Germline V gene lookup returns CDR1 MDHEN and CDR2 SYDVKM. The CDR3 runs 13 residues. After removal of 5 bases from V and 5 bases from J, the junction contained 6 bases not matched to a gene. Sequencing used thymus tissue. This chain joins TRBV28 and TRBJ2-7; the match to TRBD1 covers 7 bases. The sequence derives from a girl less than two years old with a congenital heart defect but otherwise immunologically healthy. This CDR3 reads CASSPKTGNEQYF. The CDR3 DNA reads TGTGCCAGCAGTCCAAAGACAGGGAACGAGCAGTACTTC.